This section outlines one T cell receptor (beta chain) sequence together with its context. Antigen: not known. Trimming removed 4 bases at V and 0 bases at J, with 12 bases between. The CDR3 is 15 amino acids. Germline V gene data show CDR1 as SGHRS and CDR2 as YFSETQ. The entry originates in a study of cytomegalovirus exposure and HLA in healthy donors. Study-wide results and caveats: TCR beta chains numbering 164 were designated cytomegalovirus-associated. No immune exposure information besides CMV serostatus was available. Cytomegalovirus status, reportedly, was diagnosed with high specificity and sensitivity by the classifier. A later analysis revealed that TCR association rates differed between HLA loci, peaking at DRB1 and bottoming out at HLA-C.

The PCR used 60 Vbeta and 13 Jbeta primers. Assay: immunoSEQ multiplex PCR; the TCRdb copy retains only in-frame clones and omits some. The sample holds approximately 150,000 clones; about 72% are singletons and the top ten take 3.7%. The sequence was collected from a man younger than 40 in good health and CMV-seropositive. The chain employs TRBV5-1 and TRBJ2-3; D might be TRBD1 (6 bases). The sequenced sample consisted of PBMCs. The CDR3, as DNA: TGCGCCAGCAGCCCGGACAGTTCTAGCACAGATACGCAGTATTTT. Translated, it gives CASSPDSSSTDTQYF.